Below are 32 T cell receptor beta chains sequenced from a single sample in a study of regulatory T cells in long-lasting Graves disease. For TCR beta, libraries came from iRepertoire HTBI primers and Arm-PCR of CDR3 regions. TCRdb reanalysed the multiplex PCR reads using MiXCR and keeps one entry per CDR3 protein. The table lists about 400,000 distinct CDR3 sequences, 15% to 19% of them singletons. Sample time point: newly diagnosed GD, antithyroid drugs for less than 3 months. The authors made the TCR library using RNA they extracted from PBMCs. The sequencing used peripheral blood mononuclear cells (PBMCs), collected at new diagnosis, from a patient treated with antithyroid drugs. The receptors were sampled from a female donor with Graves disease.

This clonotype was counted at least ten times. The V call is TRBV24-1, the J call TRBJ1-2; 7 nucleotides line up with TRBD1. The CDR3 extends over 15 amino acids. V lost 3 bases and J lost 5; bases outside the gene matches: 8. The germline CDR1 and CDR2 sequences are KGHDR and SFDVKD. The CDR3 protein is CATSDGGQARYGYTF. In nucleotides, the CDR3 is TGTGCCACCAGTGATGGAGGACAGGCGCGTTATGGCTACACCTTC.

This clonotype was detected ten times or more. The chain employs TRBV6-5 and TRBJ2-7, with D perhaps assigned TRBD1 or TRBD2 (7 bases each). Germline-derived CDR1 and CDR2 are MNHEY and SVGAGI. The CDR3 is 16 residues long. Trimming removed 3 bases from V and 0 bases from J, with 15 bases in between. The CDR3 here is CASSYVGGTDSYEQYF. The CDR3 DNA is TGTGCCAGCAGTTATGTCGGGGGGACAGACTCCTACGAGCAGTACTTC.

This clonotype was recorded many times. This chain connects TRBV28 to TRBJ1-6; the D gene is possibly TRBD1 (5 bases). V lost 4 bases, J lost 4 bases, and 14 bases lay in between. The CDR3 has 16 residues. Germline CDR1 is MDHEN and CDR2 is SYDVKM. The chain's CDR3 is CASSYARGPYNSPLHF. In nucleotides, the CDR3 is TGTGCCAGCAGTTACGCCCGGGGCCCATATAATTCACCCCTCCACTTT.

The chain carries TRBV6-2 or TRBV6-3 and TRBJ1-2; weak D call: TRBD1 (5 bases). The CDR3 totals 16 residues. Germline lookup yields CDR1 MNHEY and CDR2 SVGEGT. Trimming took off 6 bases at V and 4 bases at J, with 21 bases between the two ends. In nucleotides, the CDR3 is TGTGCCAGCAGCAGAGGTGGGACGGCTGGACCCTATGGCTACACCTTC. Its protein product is CASSRGGTAGPYGYTF.

The rearrangement joins TRBV25-1 to TRBJ2-7; D tentatively fits TRBD1 or TRBD2 (7 bases each). The CDR3 has 16 residues. In germline, CDR1 is MGHDK, CDR2 SYGVNS. Trimming stripped 4 bases from V and 3 bases from J, with 19 bases between. The CDR3 region has the DNA TGTGCCAGCAGTGGACGAGGGAGGGGGCCCAACTACGAGCAGTACTTC. Its translation is CASSGRGRGPNYEQYF.

This clonotype was counted at least ten times. The CDR3 sequence is CASSYIRVTYEQYF. CDR3 bases: TGTGCCAGCAGCTATATCAGGGTCACCTACGAGCAGTACTTC. The chain links TRBV6-1 to TRBJ2-7; D is perhaps TRBD1 (5 bases). Trimming removed 6 bases at V and 2 bases at J, with 14 bases between. The CDR3 runs to 14 residues. Germline lookup yields CDR1 MNHNS and CDR2 SASEGT.

This clonotype appeared many times. The rearrangement joins TRBV3-1 to TRBJ1-1; no definite D call. Germline V gene sequence: CDR1 LGHDT, CDR2 YNNKEL (reference sequence). Trimming stripped 0 bases from V and 11 bases from J, with 10 bases between. CDR3 size: 12 residues. The CDR3 bases are TGTGCCAGCAGCCAAGAACGGGGATACGCTTTCTTT. This translates into CASSQERGYAFF.

This clonotype has a handful of counts. The CDR3 nucleotides read TGTGCCAGCAGCCTCCCACAACTCTATGGCTACACCTTC. Protein sequence: CASSLPQLYGYTF. This chain connects TRBV28 to TRBJ1-2, with D unresolved. This CDR3 region has 13 residues. The germline CDR1 and CDR2 sequences are MDHEN and SYDVKM. V was pared by 6 bases and J by 4 bases, with 12 bases between.

This clonotype was counted many times. V gene TRBV2 combines with J gene TRBJ2-2; tentatively, D is TRBD2 (5 bases). Looked up from germline, CDR1 is SNHLY and CDR2 is FYNNEI. This CDR3 has 16 residues. The V and J ends lost 5 bases and 1 base respectively, with 14 bases between them. In DNA form, the CDR3 reads TGTGCCAGCAGTCTTAGCGCCCCAAAGAACACCGGGGAGCTGTTTTTT. As protein: CASSLSAPKNTGELFF.

This clonotype was counted ten times or more. The chain is built from TRBV6-5 and TRBJ1-1; D remains ambiguous. CDR3 length: 14 amino acids. V was pared by 2 bases and J by 2 bases, with 9 bases between. Germline assignment: CDR1 MNHEY and CDR2 SVGAGI. The CDR3 coding sequence is TGTGCCAGCAGTTACGGAGTTTCAAACACTGAAGCTTTCTTT. Its protein is CASSYGVSNTEAFF.

This clonotype has ten or more counts. The V and J genes are TRBV30 and TRBJ1-2; D gene uncertain. V was trimmed by 5 bases and J by 2 bases, leaving 3 bases between them. The CDR3 is made up of 10 amino acids. Germline values: CDR1 GTSNPN, CDR2 SVGIG (reference sequence). The CDR3 reads CAWGNYGYTF. In nucleotides, the CDR3 is TGTGCCTGGGGAAACTATGGCTACACCTTC.

V gene TRBV29-1 combines with J gene TRBJ2-5; 10 nucleotides align to TRBD2. Germline V lookup: CDR1 SQVTM, CDR2 ANQGSEA. The J segment lost 5 bases and the V segment lost 0 bases, leaving 12 bases of the junction unmatched. The CDR3 runs 17 residues. The chain's CDR3 is CSVEDLGLAGETETQYF. In DNA, the CDR3 is TGCAGCGTTGAAGATCTGGGGCTAGCGGGAGAAACGGAGACCCAGTACTTC.

The chain employs TRBV9 and TRBJ1-6, with a tentative D call TRBD1 (5 bases). Trimming pared 0 bases from V and 8 bases from J, leaving 21 bases between. Germline lookup yields CDR1 SGDLS and CDR2 YYNGEE. The CDR3 has 18 amino acids. CDR3 DNA sequence: TGTGCCAGCAGCGTAGCCGGGGACGGGGGAGATAATCATTCACCCCTCCACTTT. This gives the protein CASSVAGDGGDNHSPLHF.

This clonotype was observed at least ten times. This rearrangement joins TRBV30 to TRBJ1-2, with 7 bases identical to TRBD1. CDR1 is GTSNPN and CDR2 is SVGIG in the germline V gene (reference sequence). After removal of 2 bases from V and 6 bases from J, the junction contained 12 bases not matched to a gene. The CDR3 loop spans 15 amino acids. In DNA form, the CDR3 reads TGTGCCTGGAGTTGGTCAGGGGGATGGGGAGATGGCTACACCTTC. The encoded protein is CAWSWSGGWGDGYTF.

This clonotype was picked up many times. One junction end does not reproduce the germline sequence, and a read error may be involved. The chain joins TRBV5-1 to TRBJ2-3; D remains ambiguous. In germline, CDR1 is SGHRS, CDR2 YFSETQ. The CDR3 is made up of 13 amino acids. The CDR3 DNA sequence: TGTGCCAGCAGCTTGGGTGGGACAGATACGCAGTATTTT. The encoded protein is CASSLGGTDTQYF.

This clonotype was observed a handful of times. The J gene is TRBJ2-1, the V gene TRBV6-4, with TRBD2 identical over 9 bases. The J segment lost 8 bases and the V segment lost 0 bases, leaving 5 bases of the junction unmatched. The CDR3 extends over 15 amino acids. Germline loops: CDR1 MRHNA, CDR2 SNTAGT. The CDR3 region is CASSDSWTSEDEQFF. For the CDR3, the DNA is TGTGCCAGCAGTGACTCTTGGACTAGCGAGGATGAGCAGTTCTTC.

This clonotype was counted between two and nine times. The rearrangement links TRBV25-1 to TRBJ2-5, with a tentative D call TRBD1 (6 bases). V shed 6 bases and J shed 3 bases, with 11 bases lying between them. Germline CDR1 and CDR2: MGHDK and SYGVNS. CDR3 length: 13 amino acids. This chain's CDR3 is CASRGTLEETQYF. Here the CDR3 DNA reads TGTGCCAGCAGAGGGACACTCGAAGAGACCCAGTACTTC.

This clonotype has a handful of counts. The CDR3 reads CAWRVAGTSTDTQYF. In DNA, the CDR3 is TGTGCCTGGAGGGTAGCGGGGACTAGCACAGATACGCAGTATTTT. The V call is TRBV30, the J call TRBJ2-3; the match to TRBD2 covers 8 bases. The CDR3 consists of 15 residues. The germline gives CDR1 GTSNPN, CDR2 SVGIG (reference sequence). J gave up 0 bases and V 3 bases, and 5 bases lay outside the gene matches.

This rearrangement joins TRBV3-1 to TRBJ1-5; D gene unclear. The CDR3 sequence is 16 residues long. Germline V CDR1 and CDR2: LGHDT, YNNKEL (reference sequence). With 1 base removed from V and 3 bases from J, the gap between germline ends came to 13 bases. The DNA for the CDR3 is TGTGCCAGCAGCCAAGGGGGTGGCGGATTCAATCAGCCCCAGCATTTT. Protein sequence: CASSQGGGGFNQPQHF.

Many counts were recorded for this clonotype. V and J are TRBV5-6 and TRBJ1-1; possibly TRBD1 for D (6 bases). Germline loops: CDR1 SGHDT, CDR2 YYEEEE. V lost 1 base to trimming and J lost 4 bases, with 17 bases between them. This CDR3 is 16 amino acids long. In DNA, the CDR3 is TGTGCCAGCAGCTTGCGATCAAGGGGCAGGGGCACTGAAGCTTTCTTT. It is translated as CASSLRSRGRGTEAFF.

The sample holds many counts of this clonotype. The CDR3 DNA reads as TGCAGTGCGGTTCTCACGGAAAAAGAAAAACTGTTTTTT. It yields the protein CSAVLTEKEKLFF. The rearrangement links TRBV20-1 to TRBJ1-4; the D is unclear. The length of the CDR3 is 13 residues. V dropped 6 bases and J dropped 8 bases, with 16 bases sitting between them. Germline CDR1 is DFQATT and CDR2 is SNEGSKA (reference sequence).

Ten or more counts support this clonotype. The rearrangement links TRBV18 to TRBJ1-1, with D unresolved. V gave up 6 bases and J gave up 1 base, with 9 bases separating them. The CDR3 is 13 residues long. Germline loops: CDR1 KGHSH, CDR2 LQKENI. CDR3 region: CASSSVQNTEAFF. Written as DNA, the CDR3 is TGTGCCAGCTCCTCGGTACAGAACACTGAAGCTTTCTTT.

This clonotype appeared many times. The chain links TRBV3-1 to TRBJ1-2, with unresolved D. The V end was cut by 0 bases, the J end by 0 bases, with 8 bases between. The V gene's germline CDR1 is LGHDT and CDR2 YNNKEL (reference sequence). The CDR3 contains 15 residues. The CDR3 loop is CASSQDEQTNYGYTF. For the CDR3, the DNA is TGTGCCAGCAGCCAAGATGAACAGACTAACTATGGCTACACCTTC.

The gene calls are TRBV7-9 and TRBJ2-3; 10 nucleotides agree with TRBD2. Germline V CDR1 and CDR2: SEHNR, FQNEAQ (reference sequence). This CDR3 contains 17 residues. V shed 7 bases, J shed 4 bases, and the junction held 14 bases outside the gene matches. Here the CDR3 reads CASTHPISGRTPDTQYF. The CDR3 DNA follows: TGTGCCAGCACCCACCCGATTAGCGGGAGGACCCCAGATACGCAGTATTTT.

This clonotype was counted ten times or more. The chain is built from TRBV3-1 and TRBJ2-1; perhaps TRBD1 as D (5 bases). V was pared by 0 bases and J by 3 bases, with 12 bases between. The CDR3 is made up of 16 amino acids. Germline values: CDR1 LGHDT, CDR2 YNNKEL (reference sequence). DNA of the CDR3: TGTGCCAGCAGCCAAGATTCCTGGGGCAGCTACAATGAGCAGTTCTTC. Translating gives CASSQDSWGSYNEQFF.

This clonotype was observed a handful of times. The rearrangement joins TRBV6-1 to TRBJ2-3, with 7 bases aligning to TRBD1. Looked up from germline, CDR1 is MNHNS and CDR2 is SASEGT. The CDR3 has 17 amino acids. V dropped 6 bases and J dropped 0; count of bases not matched to a gene: 12. The CDR3 DNA is TGTGCCAGCAGACGCATATACAGGGGCACCAGCACAGATACGCAGTATTTT. Its translation is CASRRIYRGTSTDTQYF.

This clonotype came up many times. The rearrangement links TRBV4-1 to TRBJ1-2; D uncertain. The ends were cut back, 2 bases at V and 3 bases at J, with 13 bases in the middle. From germline, CDR1 is MGHRA and CDR2 YSYEKL. The CDR3 extends over 15 amino acids. Here the CDR3 DNA reads TGCGCCAGCAGCCAACCAACTTTTCGGGACTATGGCTACACCTTC. Its translation: CASSQPTFRDYGYTF.

This clonotype was counted at least ten times. V and J are TRBV28 and TRBJ2-6; no definite D call. V was clipped by 6 bases and J by 0 bases, with 9 bases between them. The germline V gene encodes CDR1 MDHEN and CDR2 SYDVKM. The CDR3 contains 15 residues. The CDR3 DNA follows: TGTGCCAGCAGCTTTGTCGGCTCTGGGGCCAACGTCCTGACTTTC. It is translated as CASSFVGSGANVLTF.

The rearrangement joins TRBV6-1 to TRBJ2-7, with TRBD1 matching 7 bases. Germline CDR1 reads MNHNS; CDR2 reads SASEGT. Trimming took 6 bases from V and 0 from J; bases not matched to a gene: 5. CDR3 size: 14 residues. The CDR3 reads CASRLDRVSYEQYF. The DNA of the CDR3 is TGTGCCAGCAGATTAGACAGGGTCTCCTACGAGCAGTACTTC.

This clonotype came up many times. In DNA form, the CDR3 reads TGCAGTGCAAAGGCGGGAGGGCCTAGGGATGAGCAGTTCTTC. Protein: CSAKAGGPRDEQFF. The V gene is TRBV20-1, the J gene TRBJ2-1; TRBD2 matches 9 bases. Looked up from germline, CDR1 is DFQATT and CDR2 is SNEGSKA (reference sequence). CDR3 length equals 14 residues. The ends lost 6 bases at V and 8 bases at J; junction bases unmatched: 11.

The chain employs TRBV5-1 and TRBJ2-2; no firm D call. This CDR3 is built from 15 residues. Trimming removed 0 bases from V and 4 bases from J, with 10 bases in between. Germline CDR1 is SGHRS and CDR2 is YFSETQ. CDR3 loop: CASSLAQTVTGELFF. DNA for the CDR3: TGCGCCAGCAGCTTGGCTCAAACCGTCACCGGGGAGCTGTTTTTT.

On this clonotype: A read error is possible here, since a much larger clone lies one base away. This chain connects TRBV7-6 to TRBJ1-1; D gene ambiguous. Germline CDR1 SGHVS, CDR2 FNYEAQ. This CDR3 has 13 residues. CDR3 loop: CASSSGRITGAFF. The CDR3 bases are TGTGCCAGCAGCTCTGGTCGGATCACTGGAGCTTTCTTT. Using reference TRBV7-6 and TRBJ1-1 for the parts outside the CDR3, the full variable domain is GAGVSQSPRYKVTKRGQDVALRCDPISGHVSLYWYRQALGQGPEFLTYFNYEAQQDKSGLPNDRFSAERPEGSISTLTIQRTEQRDSAMYRCASSSGRITGAFFGQGTRLTVV.